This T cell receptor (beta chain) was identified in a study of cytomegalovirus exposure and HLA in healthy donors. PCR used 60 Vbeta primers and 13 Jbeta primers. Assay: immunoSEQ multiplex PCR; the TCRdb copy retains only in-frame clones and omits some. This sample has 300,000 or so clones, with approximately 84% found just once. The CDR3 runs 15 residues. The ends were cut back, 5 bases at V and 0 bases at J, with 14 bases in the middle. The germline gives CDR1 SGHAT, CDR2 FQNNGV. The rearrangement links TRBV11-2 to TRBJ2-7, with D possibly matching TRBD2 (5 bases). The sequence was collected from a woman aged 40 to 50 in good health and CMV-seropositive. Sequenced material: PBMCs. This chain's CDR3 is CASSRWSGPSYEQYF. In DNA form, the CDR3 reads TGTGCCAGCAGCCGATGGAGCGGACCCTCCTACGAGCAGTACTTC.